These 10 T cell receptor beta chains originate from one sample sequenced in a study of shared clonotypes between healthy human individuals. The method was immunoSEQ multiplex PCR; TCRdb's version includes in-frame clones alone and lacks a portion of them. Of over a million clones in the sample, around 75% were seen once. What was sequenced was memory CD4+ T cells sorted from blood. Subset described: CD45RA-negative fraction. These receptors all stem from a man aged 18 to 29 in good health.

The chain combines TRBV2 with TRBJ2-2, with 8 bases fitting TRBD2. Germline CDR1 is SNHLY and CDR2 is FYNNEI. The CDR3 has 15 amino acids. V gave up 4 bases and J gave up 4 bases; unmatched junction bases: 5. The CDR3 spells CASSASGSVTGELFF. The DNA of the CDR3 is TGTGCCAGCAGTGCAAGCGGGAGCGTCACCGGGGAGCTGTTTTTT.

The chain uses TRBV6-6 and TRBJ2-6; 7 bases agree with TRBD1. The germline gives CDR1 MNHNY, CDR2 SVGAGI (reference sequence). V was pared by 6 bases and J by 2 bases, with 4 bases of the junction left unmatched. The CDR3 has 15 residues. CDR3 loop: CASSPDRAGANVLTF. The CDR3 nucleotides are TGTGCCAGCAGCCCTGACAGGGCTGGGGCCAACGTCCTGACTTTC.

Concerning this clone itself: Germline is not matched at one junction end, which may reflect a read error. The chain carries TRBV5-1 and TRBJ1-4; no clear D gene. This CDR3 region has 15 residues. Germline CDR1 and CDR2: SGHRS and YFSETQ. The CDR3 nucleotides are TGCGCCAGCAGCTATGGCGGGAATTCTAACGAAAAACTGTTTTTT. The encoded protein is CASSYGGNSNEKLFF.

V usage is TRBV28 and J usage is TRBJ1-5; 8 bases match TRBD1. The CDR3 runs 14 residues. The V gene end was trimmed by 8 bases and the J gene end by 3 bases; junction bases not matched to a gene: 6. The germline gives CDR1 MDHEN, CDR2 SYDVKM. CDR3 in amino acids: CASLETGVNQPQHF. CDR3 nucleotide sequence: TGTGCCAGCCTGGAGACAGGGGTCAATCAGCCCCAGCATTTT.

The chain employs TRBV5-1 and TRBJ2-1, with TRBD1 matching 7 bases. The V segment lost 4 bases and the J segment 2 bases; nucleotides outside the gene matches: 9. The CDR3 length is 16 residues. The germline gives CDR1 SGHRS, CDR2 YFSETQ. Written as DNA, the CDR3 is TGCGCCAGCAGCGGAGGAACAGGGGTCCCCTACAATGAGCAGTTCTTC. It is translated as CASSGGTGVPYNEQFF.

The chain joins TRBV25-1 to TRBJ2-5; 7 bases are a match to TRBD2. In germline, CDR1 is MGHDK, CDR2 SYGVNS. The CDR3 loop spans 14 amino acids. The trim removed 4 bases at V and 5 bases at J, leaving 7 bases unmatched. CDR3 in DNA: TGTGCCAGCAGTGTGGCGGGAGTTGAGGAGACCCAGTACTTC. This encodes CASSVAGVEETQYF.

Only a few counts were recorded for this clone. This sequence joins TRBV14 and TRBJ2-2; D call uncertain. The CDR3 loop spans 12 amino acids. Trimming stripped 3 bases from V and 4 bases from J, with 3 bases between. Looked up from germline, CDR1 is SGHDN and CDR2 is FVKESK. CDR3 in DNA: TGTGCCAGCAGCCAGCGCACCGGGGAGCTGTTTTTT. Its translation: CASSQRTGELFF.

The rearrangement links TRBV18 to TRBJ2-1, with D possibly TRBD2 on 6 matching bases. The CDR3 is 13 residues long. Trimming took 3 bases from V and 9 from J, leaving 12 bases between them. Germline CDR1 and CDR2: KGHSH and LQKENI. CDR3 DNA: TGTGCCAGCTCACCTCGGGGGACCGGTGAGCAGTTCTTC. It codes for CASSPRGTGEQFF.

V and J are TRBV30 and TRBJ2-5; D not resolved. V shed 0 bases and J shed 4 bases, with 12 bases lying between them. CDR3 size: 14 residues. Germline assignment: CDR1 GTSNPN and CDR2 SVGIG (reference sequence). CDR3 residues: CAWSVLGSRETQYF. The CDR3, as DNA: TGTGCCTGGAGTGTACTGGGCAGCCGAGAGACCCAGTACTTC.

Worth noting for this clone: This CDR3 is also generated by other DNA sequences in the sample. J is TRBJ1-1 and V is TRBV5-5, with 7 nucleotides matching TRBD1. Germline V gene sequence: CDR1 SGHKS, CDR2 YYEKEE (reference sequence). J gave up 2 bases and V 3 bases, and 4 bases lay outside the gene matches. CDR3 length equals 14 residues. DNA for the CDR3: TGTGCCAGCAGCTGGGGACAGAGTAACACTGAAGCTTTCTTT. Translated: CASSWGQSNTEAFF.